These 29 T cell receptor beta chains came from one sample sequenced in a study of T-cell memory formation after mild COVID-19. TCRdb independently ran MiXCR on the 5' RACE reads; one entry per CDR3 protein. The sample consists of fewer than 650,000 distinct CDR3 sequences, roughly 17% of them appearing once. Source material: PBMCs or a T cell subset sorted from them (not recorded which). The receptors stem from an adult woman who had mild COVID-19 (a few samples of this study predate the infection). Cell type and time point are not known.

This clonotype appeared many times. The chain uses TRBV6-1 and TRBJ2-7, with TRBD1 matching 10 bases. Looked up from germline, CDR1 is MNHNS and CDR2 is SASEGT. The trim removed 5 bases at V and 2 bases at J, leaving 6 bases unmatched. The CDR3 spans 15 residues. The CDR3 DNA reads TGTGCCAGCAGTTCGCGGGACAGGGGTACCTACGAGCAGTACTTC. Translation: CASSSRDRGTYEQYF.

This clonotype came up many times. This chain links TRBV6-2 or TRBV6-3 with TRBJ1-1, with D hard to call. CDR3 length: 13 amino acids. Germline-derived CDR1 and CDR2 are MNHEY and SVGEGT. The V and J ends lost 3 bases and 1 base respectively, with 6 bases between them. CDR3 bases: TGTGCCAGCAGTTATGCGCAGAACACTGAAGCTTTCTTT. Its translation: CASSYAQNTEAFF.

This clonotype was detected a few times. V gene TRBV20-1 combines with J gene TRBJ1-2, with D perhaps TRBD1 (6 bases). Looked up from germline, CDR1 is DFQATT and CDR2 is SNEGSKA (reference sequence). The length of the CDR3 is 15 residues. V was trimmed by 0 bases and J by 1 base, leaving 12 bases between them. The CDR3: CSARDLAGDNYGYTF. The CDR3 nucleotides are TGCAGTGCTAGAGATCTGGCAGGGGATAACTATGGCTACACCTTC.

The sample holds many counts of this clonotype. This chain connects TRBV3-1 to TRBJ1-6; D may be TRBD1 (5 bases). Germline V gene lookup returns CDR1 LGHDT and CDR2 YNNKEL (reference sequence). The CDR3 length is 17 residues. V was pared by 0 bases and J by 7 bases, with 16 bases between. The CDR3 DNA reads as TGTGCCAGCAGCCAAGAAAATGGGGCACTACGGAATTCACCCCTCCACTTT. Its protein product is CASSQENGALRNSPLHF.

The CDR3 is CASSLARIGSGRAGEQFF. CDR3 DNA sequence: TGTGCCAGCAGCTTAGCGAGAATCGGGAGCGGGAGGGCCGGTGAGCAGTTCTTC. The V call is TRBV7-6, the J call TRBJ2-1, with 10 bases identical to TRBD2. Germline V gene data show CDR1 as SGHVS and CDR2 as FNYEAQ. After removal of 0 bases from V and 9 bases from J, the junction contained 14 bases not matched to a gene. The CDR3 has 18 residues.

This clonotype was picked up a small number of times. The chain links TRBV12-3 or TRBV12-4 to TRBJ1-5; D is possibly TRBD1 (5 bases). The germline V and J ends were trimmed by 2 bases and 9 bases, with 8 bases remaining between them. This CDR3 is 12 amino acids long. This CDR3 reads CASSLQGGPQHF. CDR3 nucleotide sequence: TGTGCCAGCAGTTTACAGGGCGGGCCCCAGCATTTT.

The chain carries TRBV6-5 and TRBJ2-7; D might be TRBD1 (5 bases). The CDR3 has 13 amino acids. Germline CDR1 and CDR2: MNHEY and SVGAGI. The V and J ends lost 2 bases and 3 bases respectively, with 8 bases between them. As DNA, the CDR3 is TGTGCCAGCAGTTACCAGGGTTTCTACGAGCAGTACTTC. This sequence encodes CASSYQGFYEQYF.

This clonotype was counted many times. This sequence joins TRBV4-2 and TRBJ2-5, with TRBD2 matching 11 bases. CDR3 length equals 15 residues. The V gene's germline CDR1 is LGHNA and CDR2 YNFKEQ. The junction had 1 base not matched to a gene; V was cut back by 3 bases and J by 1 base. In nucleotides, the CDR3 is TGTGCCAGCAGCCAGACTAGCGGGGTCCAAGAGACCCAGTACTTC. Residues: CASSQTSGVQETQYF.

The V call is TRBV6-2 or TRBV6-3, the J call TRBJ2-5; D gene ambiguous. The CDR3 totals 15 residues. Germline lookup yields CDR1 MNHEY and CDR2 SVGEGT. With 4 bases removed from V and 2 bases from J, the gap between germline ends came to 14 bases. The CDR3 bases are TGTGCCAGCAGTTCGCTCCGGCAGCCTCAAGAGACCCAGTACTTC. Its translation is CASSSLRQPQETQYF.

The chain employs TRBV6-5 and TRBJ2-1; a weak D match, TRBD2 (7 bases). CDR1 and CDR2 (germline): MNHEY, SVGAGI. V was shortened by 4 bases and J by 8 bases, with 18 bases between the two germline ends. This CDR3 comprises 15 residues. The CDR3 sequence: CASSLGGAGRYEQFF. CDR3 coding DNA: TGTGCCAGCAGTTTAGGGGGGGCTGGGAGGTATGAGCAGTTCTTC.

This clonotype appeared a few times. This chain joins TRBV19 and TRBJ2-3, with TRBD2 matching 9 bases. V gave up 7 bases and J gave up 7 bases; unmatched junction bases: 12. Germline V gene data show CDR1 as LNHDA and CDR2 as SQIVND (reference sequence). This CDR3 is built from 15 residues. The CDR3, as DNA: TGTGCCAGTAATCAACCGGGACTAGCTCGGTATACGCAGTATTTT. It yields the protein CASNQPGLARYTQYF. Supplemented by reference TRBV19 and TRBJ2-3, the full variable domain reads DGGITQSPKYLFRKEGQNVTLSCEQNLNHDAMYWYRQDPGQGLRLIYYSQIVNDFQKGDIAEGYSVSREKKESFPLTVTSAQKNPTAFYLCASNQPGLARYTQYFGPGTRLTVL.

V gene TRBV30 combines with J gene TRBJ1-2; a possible D gene is TRBD1 (6 bases). CDR1 is GTSNPN and CDR2 is SVGIG in the germline V gene (reference sequence). The CDR3 is 15 amino acids. Trimming took off 4 bases at V and 2 bases at J, with 17 bases between the two ends. CDR3 residues: CAWISPGQGNYGYTF. CDR3 DNA: TGTGCCTGGATAAGCCCGGGGCAGGGGAACTATGGCTACACCTTC.

Here the CDR3 reads CASSLQRGNTEAFF. The CDR3, as DNA: TGTGCCAGCAGCTTACAGAGGGGGAACACTGAAGCTTTCTTT. The genes are TRBV5-5 and TRBJ1-1, with D maybe TRBD1 (5 bases). CDR1 and CDR2 from the germline V gene are SGHKS and YYEKEE (reference sequence). This CDR3 comprises 14 residues. Trimming left V 2 bases short and J 1 base short, with 9 bases between.

This clonotype turned up a few times. The V and J genes are TRBV5-1 and TRBJ1-1; perhaps TRBD1 as D (6 bases). V lost 0 bases to trimming and J lost 5 bases, with 14 bases between them. The CDR3 is made up of 15 amino acids. Germline CDR1 and CDR2: SGHRS and YFSETQ. The CDR3 sequence is CASSLEAGVGTEAFF. The CDR3 region has the DNA TGCGCCAGCAGCTTGGAGGCAGGGGTCGGGACTGAAGCTTTCTTT.

In nucleotides, the CDR3 is TGCGCCAGCAGCCGTGACAGGGCGAGAGAAGGCTACACCTTC. This gives the protein CASSRDRAREGYTF. The V and J genes are TRBV5-1 and TRBJ1-2; 7 bases are a match to TRBD1. This CDR3 region has 14 residues. Losses at the gene ends were 4 bases for V and 8 bases for J; bases not matched to a gene: 11. The germline gives CDR1 SGHRS, CDR2 YFSETQ.

This clonotype came up a few times. This chain uses TRBV2 with TRBJ2-2; D may be TRBD1 (6 bases). V was cut by 7 bases and J by 1 base, with 7 bases left in between. Per germline, CDR1 SNHLY and CDR2 FYNNEI. The CDR3 totals 13 residues. The CDR3 spells CASKTGNTGELFF. DNA of the CDR3: TGTGCCAGCAAGACAGGGAACACCGGGGAGCTGTTTTTT.

This clonotype was observed a handful of times. This chain uses TRBV19 with TRBJ1-5; no clear D gene. The CDR3 covers 14 residues. With 3 bases removed from V and 5 bases from J, the gap between germline ends came to 11 bases. Germline CDR1 reads LNHDA; CDR2 reads SQIVND (reference sequence). The CDR3 is CASSIATVHQPQHF. The CDR3 DNA is TGTGCCAGTAGTATCGCTACAGTGCATCAGCCCCAGCATTTT.

A few counts support this clonotype. The chain recombines TRBV3-1 with TRBJ2-6; D remains unclear. V was cut by 0 bases and J by 0 bases, with 6 bases left in between. In germline, CDR1 is LGHDT, CDR2 YNNKEL (reference sequence). The length of the CDR3 is 16 residues. The CDR3 region is CASSQDWRSGANVLTF. The CDR3 DNA reads as TGTGCCAGCAGCCAAGATTGGCGCTCTGGGGCCAACGTCCTGACTTTC.

This clonotype was counted only a few times. The chain carries TRBV25-1 and TRBJ1-2; D call uncertain. The germline V and J ends were trimmed by 7 bases and 8 bases, with 17 bases remaining between them. CDR3 length equals 13 residues. The germline V gene has CDR1 MGHDK and CDR2 SYGVNS. CDR3 sequence: CASTPEATDGYTF. The CDR3 nucleotides are TGTGCCAGCACCCCCGAGGCGACGGACGGCTACACCTTC.

V and J are TRBV27 and TRBJ2-7; 9 nucleotides align to TRBD2. Germline CDR1 MNHEY, CDR2 SMNVEV (reference sequence). The CDR3 is 14 amino acids. With 3 bases clipped from V and 6 bases from J, the junction kept 6 bases outside the gene matches. The CDR3 region has the DNA TGTGCCAGCAGTTTCGGCGGGAGGGCCGCCGAGCAGTACTTC. It codes for CASSFGGRAAEQYF.

This chain uses TRBV12-3 or TRBV12-4 with TRBJ2-2; D tentatively fits TRBD1 or TRBD2 (5 bases each). The ends were cut back, 10 bases at V and 3 bases at J, with 12 bases in the middle. The CDR3 length is 13 residues. CDR3 region: CATGQGDTGELFF. CDR3 DNA sequence: TGTGCCACGGGGCAGGGTGACACCGGGGAGCTGTTTTTT.

V and J are TRBV7-9 and TRBJ2-3; 9 nucleotides align to TRBD2. Germline lookup yields CDR1 SEHNR and CDR2 FQNEAQ (reference sequence). The CDR3 loop spans 14 amino acids. After removal of 4 bases from V and 2 bases from J, the junction contained 1 base not matched to a gene. CDR3: CASSSSGDTDTQYF. The CDR3 DNA reads TGTGCCAGCAGCTCTAGCGGGGACACAGATACGCAGTATTTT.

This clonotype was picked up a small number of times. The chain couples TRBV29-1 to TRBJ2-1; a possible D gene is TRBD2 (5 bases). This CDR3 is built from 13 residues. Trimming removed 3 bases at V and 1 base at J, with 7 bases between. Per the germline V gene, CDR1 is SQVTM and CDR2 is ANQGSEA. CDR3 sequence: CSVEEVSYNEQFF. The CDR3 DNA is TGCAGCGTTGAGGAGGTATCCTACAATGAGCAGTTCTTC.

V is TRBV4-3 and J is TRBJ1-4; no clear D gene. The germline V and J ends were trimmed by 0 bases and 6 bases, with 11 bases remaining between them. Germline V gene sequence: CDR1 LGHNA, CDR2 YSLEER. This CDR3 has 15 residues. CDR3 nucleotide sequence: TGCGCCAGCAGCCAAGACGGGAGGTGGGATGAAAAACTGTTTTTT. As protein: CASSQDGRWDEKLFF.

CDR3 coding DNA: TGCAGCGTTATTCAGGTAAACACTGAAGCTTTCTTT. This codes for CSVIQVNTEAFF. The chain has TRBV29-1 and TRBJ1-1; D unclear. V dropped 5 bases and J dropped 2 bases, with 9 bases sitting between them. Germline CDR1 SQVTM, CDR2 ANQGSEA. CDR3 length: 12 residues.

This clonotype was seen a handful of times. The chain links TRBV7-8 to TRBJ1-1, with 7 bases that match TRBD1. J lost 4 bases, V lost 5 bases, and 4 bases had no gene match. The length of the CDR3 is 13 residues. Germline loops: CDR1 SGHVS, CDR2 FQNEAQ. This CDR3 reads CASSLNRGTEAFF. The CDR3, as DNA: TGTGCCAGCAGCCTTAACAGGGGCACTGAAGCTTTCTTT.

The sample holds a few counts of this clonotype. V and J are TRBV20-1 and TRBJ1-1; 7 nucleotides align to TRBD1. The CDR3 extends over 14 amino acids. Per the germline V gene, CDR1 is DFQATT and CDR2 is SNEGSKA (reference sequence). Trimming took 7 bases from V and 1 from J; bases not matched to a gene: 9. The DNA of the CDR3 is TGCAGTGAAACAGGGGTGGGGCGGAACACTGAAGCTTTCTTT. Encoded protein: CSETGVGRNTEAFF.

A few counts support this clonotype. The rearrangement joins TRBV7-8 to TRBJ2-7, with 9 bases aligning to TRBD1. This CDR3 is 14 amino acids long. Trimming cost V 4 bases and J 5 bases; bases outside gene matches: 6. The germline gives CDR1 SGHVS, CDR2 FQNEAQ. In nucleotides, the CDR3 is TGTGCCAGCAGCTCTCCGGGACAGGGAAACGAGCAGTACTTC. Translated: CASSSPGQGNEQYF.

CDR3 protein: CASSLPGTGRNEQFF. The CDR3 bases are TGTGCCAGCAGCTTACCCGGGACAGGGCGGAATGAGCAGTTCTTC. The V gene is TRBV7-9, the J gene TRBJ2-1; 9 bases are shared with TRBD1. Trimming took 2 bases from V and 7 from J; bases not matched to a gene: 6. The CDR3 is 15 residues long. Germline V CDR1 and CDR2: SEHNR, FQNEAQ (reference sequence).